This TCR beta chain comes out of a study of T-cell memory formation after mild COVID-19. This CDR3 has 14 amino acids. After removal of 5 bases from V and 7 bases from J, the junction contained 4 bases not matched to a gene. Germline V gives CDR1 SEHNR, CDR2 FQNEAQ (reference sequence). TCRdb passed the 5' RACE reads through MiXCR, listing each CDR3 protein once. Of roughly 550,000 distinct CDR3 sequences listed, roughly 20% are singletons. Comments on this clonotype: Its antigen is undetermined.

Notes on the study in general: Within pre-infection memory, some responding clones were found, suggesting cross-reactive memory joined. Among contracting clones, CD4+ were mainly CM/EM and CD8+ enriched in EMRA. A second wave of clones peaked on day 37, and their SARS-CoV-2 specificity went unconfirmed.

The clonotype originates from an adult woman who had mild COVID-19 (a few samples of this study predate the infection). Cell type and time point are not known. This chain connects TRBV7-9 to TRBJ1-6; 8 nucleotides line up with TRBD1. The sample comprised PBMCs or a T cell subset sorted from them (not recorded which). The CDR3 coding sequence is TGTGCCAGCAGCCCAGGGGGCACAAATTCACCCCTCCACTTT. It encodes CASSPGGTNSPLHF.